This TCR beta chain is drawn from a study of blood T cell repertoires in COVID-19. Study at large: COVID-19 samples, acute and convalescent, were from the United States, Italy and Spain. PBMCs, B-cell-depleted T cells, or T cells were the source of the cDNA or gDNA that made up the material.

As originally analysed: Estimates of nucleated cell counts were drawn from the amplification of reference gene primers. Libraries were prepared by immunoSEQ multiplex PCR; TCRdb keeps only in-frame clonotypes and omits some of them. That table furnishes V, J and clone size, whereas the DNA furnished D and trimming. In the table there are some 320,000 clones, approximately 88% of which are singletons. The V gene lost 1 base and the J gene lost 3 bases, with 9 bases spanning the gap. Germline CDR1 is SEHNR and CDR2 is FQNEAQ (reference sequence). This CDR3 spans 15 amino acids. Sequencing was performed on peripheral blood. The chain links TRBV7-9 to TRBJ1-4; tentatively, D is TRBD1 (5 bases). The TCR sequence derives from a woman aged 30 to 39 who had recovered from COVID-19. CDR3 nucleotides: TGTGCCAGCAGCTTAGTGACACAGGCTAATGAAAAACTGTTTTTT. Its protein product is CASSLVTQANEKLFF.